This T cell receptor (beta chain) was identified during a study of blood T cell repertoires in COVID-19. Study-level information: COVID-19 samples collected from the United States, Italy and Spain covered acute and convalescent phases.

J gave up 4 bases and V 4 bases, and 4 bases lay outside the gene matches. CDR1 MNHEY and CDR2 SMNVEV come from the germline V gene (reference sequence). This CDR3 region has 14 residues. Only a few counts were recorded for this clone. TCRdb's copy holds only in-frame clones and misses some; the assay was immunoSEQ multiplex PCR. The table records around 95,000 clones, 80% to 90% of them present only once. The specimen sequenced was peripheral blood. This TCR came from a human donor in a cohort sampled during active COVID-19. The V gene is TRBV27, the J gene TRBJ1-1, with 9 bases fitting TRBD1. Written as DNA, the CDR3 is TGTGCCAGCAGTTCATGGACAGGGGTCACTGAAGCTTTCTTT. It is translated as CASSSWTGVTEAFF.